This T cell receptor beta chain came from a study of T cell clonotyping in hematopoietic cell transplantation. Study-wide points: CD4 and CD8 repertoire contributions could not be separated without sorting.

The table came from immunoSEQ multiplex PCR; TCRdb's copy has only in-frame clones and leaves some out. The repertoire holds under 35,000 clones, with roughly three quarters as singletons. In the case of this clone: Its antigen is still unknown.

The CDR3 covers 15 residues. Trimming removed 4 bases from V and 5 bases from J; junction bases left unmatched: 9. Germline lookup yields CDR1 LNHDA and CDR2 SQIVND (reference sequence). Specified time point: recipient sample about 28 days before transplant, after cytoreduction. The chain uses TRBV19 and TRBJ1-2; 8 bases fit TRBD1. The sequencing used peripheral blood mononuclear cells, collected before stem cell transplant. The TCR originated in a man in his forties or fifties with myelodysplastic syndrome. Some clones in this sample may be carry-over from other donors' samples. The CDR3 DNA is TGTGCCAGTAGTACGACAGGGGCAGCCTCATATGGCTACACCTTC. This encodes CASSTTGAASYGYTF. The variable domain in full, with the rest retrieved from reference TRBV19 and TRBJ1-2, is DGGITQSPKYLFRKEGQNVTLSCEQNLNHDAMYWYRQDPGQGLRLIYYSQIVNDFQKGDIAEGYSVSREKKESFPLTVTSAQKNPTAFYLCASSTTGAASYGYTFGSGTRLTVV.